These T cell receptor beta chains were read from a single sample in a study of blood T cell repertoires in COVID-19. Sequenced by immunoSEQ multiplex PCR; TCRdb stores in-frame clones only, minus some. The profile shows around 200,000 clones, over 75% of them singletons. Sample: PBMCs or T cells enriched from blood (not recorded which). The origin of the receptors is a man aged 35 to 55 who had recovered from COVID-19. The CDR3 runs from the conserved cysteine through the conserved F or W. D genes are given only for firm matches. Only part of the rows carry a size: once, few, many, or a class if the clone is expanded.

j_call | clone_size | v_call | d_call | cdr3_nt | cdr3_aa
TRBJ1-5 | . | TRBV4-1 | . | TGCGCCAGCAGCCCGGGACTCCTCAGCCGGGGCAATCAGCCCCAGCATTTT | CASSPGLLSRGNQPQHF
TRBJ2-3 | . | TRBV2 | . | TGTGCCAGCAGTGCAGGGAAATCTAGCACAGATACGCAGTATTTT | CASSAGKSSTDTQYF
TRBJ1-1 | . | TRBV7-2 | . | TGTGCCAGCAGCTCCCCTTACGGGGTTCAAAGGAACACTGAAGCTTTCTTT | CASSSPYGVQRNTEAFF
TRBJ1-2 | . | TRBV19 | . | TGTGCCAGTAGTTTAGGGGCTGGGGGCTACACCTTC | CASSLGAGGYTF
TRBJ2-5 | few | TRBV5-6 | TRBD1 | TGTGCCAGCAGCCCGCCGGACAGGGGAGGGGAGACCCAGTACTTC | CASSPPDRGGETQYF
TRBJ1-1 | . | TRBV30 | . | TGTGCCTGGAGTGGGCGGACAGTCACTATGAACACTGAAGCTTTCTTT | CAWSGRTVTMNTEAFF
TRBJ1-4 | few | TRBV7-9 | TRBD1 | TGTGCCAGCAGGGAAACAGGGGCACCTAATGAAAAACTGTTTTTT | CASRETGAPNEKLFF
TRBJ2-3 | . | TRBV5-4 | TRBD2 | TGTGCCAGCAGCTCCGGGACTAGCGGGAGGACGTCAGATACGCAGTATTTT | CASSSGTSGRTSDTQYF
TRBJ1-4 | . | TRBV3-1/TRBV3-2 | TRBD1 | TGTGCCAGCAGCCACCTAAAGACAGGGGCGGTAGAAAAACTGTTTTTT | CASSHLKTGAVEKLFF
TRBJ2-7 | few | TRBV19 | . | TGTGCCAGTAGTAAACAGAAAACTCCCTACGAGCAGTACTTC | CASSKQKTPYEQYF
TRBJ2-3 | . | TRBV7-3 | . | TGTGCCAGCAGCCCTCACGGGGAGGTCACAGATACGCAGTATTTT | CASSPHGEVTDTQYF
TRBJ2-2 | few | TRBV27 | . | TGTGCCAGCAGCCAAAGGGTCATGGGGCTGATAAACACCGGGGAGCTGTTTTTT | CASSQRVMGLINTGELFF
TRBJ1-5 | . | TRBV2 | . | TGTGCCAGCAGACGGACGGGGAATCAGCCCCAGCATTTT | CASRRTGNQPQHF
TRBJ1-1 | . | TRBV11-2 | . | TGTGCCAGCAGCTTGATTTCGGGGGGGACTGAAGCTTTCTTT | CASSLISGGTEAFF
TRBJ2-5 | . | TRBV27 | . | TGTGCCAGCAGTTTAGCCAGGCAAGAGACCCAGTACTTC | CASSLARQETQYF
TRBJ2-5 | . | TRBV7-2 | . | TGTGCCAGCAGCCAGACTATTCGACAAGAGACCCAGTACTTC | CASSQTIRQETQYF
TRBJ2-2 | once | TRBV3-1/TRBV3-2 | . | TGTGCCAGCAGCCTACTTAAGACCGGGGAGCTGTTTTTT | CASSLLKTGELFF
TRBJ2-7 | . | TRBV18 | TRBD1 | TGTGCCAGCTCACCCGGGACAGGGACAACCTACGAGCAGTACTTC | CASSPGTGTTYEQYF
TRBJ1-1 | few | TRBV12-3/TRBV12-4 | . | TGTGCCAGCAGTTTGGGAGGGGACACTGAAGCTTTCTTT | CASSLGGDTEAFF
TRBJ1-5 | few | TRBV15 | . | TGTGCCACCCAAACAGGTGGCAATCAGCCCCAGCATTTT | CATQTGGNQPQHF
TRBJ2-1 | few | TRBV9 | . | TGTGCCAGCAGTCCCCAGGGGAGCTCCTACAATGAGCAGTTCTTC | CASSPQGSSYNEQFF
TRBJ2-1 | . | TRBV7-9 | . | TGTGCCAGCTCCCCCCCTCTGAGGGATAGGGTCTACAATGAGCAGTTCTTC | CASSPPLRDRVYNEQFF
TRBJ2-7 | . | TRBV7-7 | . | TGTGCCAGCAGCTTGGGAGACTCGCCTTTCTACGAGCAGTACTTC | CASSLGDSPFYEQYF
TRBJ2-7 | . | TRBV12-5 | TRBD2 | TGTGCTAGTGGTTCCTCGAGACTAGCGGGATCCTACGAGCAGTACTTC | CASGSSRLAGSYEQYF
TRBJ1-2 | . | TRBV12-3/TRBV12-4 | TRBD1 | TGTGCCAGCAGTCCGGGACAGGCTGTTGGCTACACCTTC | CASSPGQAVGYTF
TRBJ2-3 | . | TRBV6-5 | . | TGTGCCAGCAGAGGTAGTTTAGCAGCGGATACGCAGTATTTT | CASRGSLAADTQYF
TRBJ2-5 | . | TRBV2 | TRBD1 | TGTGCCAGCAGGCCAGGGGGCGCAGGGACCCAGTACTTC | CASRPGGAGTQYF
TRBJ2-5 | many | TRBV6-1 | TRBD2 | TGTGCCAGCAGTGTTTGGACTAGCGGGAACCAAGAGACCCAGTACTTC | CASSVWTSGNQETQYF
TRBJ1-4 | . | TRBV30 | TRBD1 | TGTGCCTGGAGCAACAAAGACAGGGCGGGGGGTGAAAAACTGTTTTTT | CAWSNKDRAGGEKLFF
TRBJ2-7 | . | TRBV6-5 | . | TGTGCCAGCAGTCCGGACAGATACGAGCAGTACTTC | CASSPDRYEQYF
TRBJ2-3 | . | TRBV9 | . | TGTGCCAGCAGGAGGGAGGGCACAGATACGCAGTATTTT | CASRREGTDTQYF
TRBJ1-1 | . | TRBV6-6 | TRBD1 | TGTGCCAGCAGTCAAACAGGGGGCACTGAAGCTTTCTTT | CASSQTGGTEAFF
TRBJ1-2 | . | TRBV28 | . | TGTGCCAGCAGTTTAGTTGGGACTATGATCGATGGCTACACCTTC | CASSLVGTMIDGYTF
TRBJ2-3 | once | TRBV18 | . | TGTGCCAGCTCACCGACGGGGCGGGAGCAGTATTTT | CASSPTGREQYF
TRBJ1-6 | . | TRBV30 | TRBD1 | TGTGCCTGGCAGGAACAGGGGAGAGGTTCACCCCTCCACTTT | CAWQEQGRGSPLHF
TRBJ2-7 | . | TRBV6-6 | . | TGTGCCAGCAGTTACCCCGAACAGGGTTTCCACGAGCAGTACTTC | CASSYPEQGFHEQYF